This TCR beta chain was found in a study of T cell repertoires in cytomegalovirus infection. Study-level information: Matching HLA type and CMV infection were both indicated by public TCR beta signatures. Study-wide results and caveats: Dominant in the ex vivo response were TCR beta clonotypes restricted by HLA-C and specific for CMV. Frequencies of public TCR beta families were cumulated, and this identified carriers of CMV plus the relevant HLA.

This CDR3 comprises 15 residues. CDR1 and CDR2 (germline): SGDLS, YYNGEE. Trimming pared 0 bases from V and 5 bases from J, leaving 12 bases between. TCRdb passed the reads through MiXCR, listing each CDR3 protein once. The table records about 740,000 distinct CDR3 sequences, 35% of them present only once. This clonotype was found a few times. The antigen is not known. The origin of this receptor is a human donor in good health (CMV status not recorded). Some clones in this sample may be carry-over from other donors' samples. The chain couples TRBV9 to TRBJ1-3; D unclear. What was sequenced was PBMCs. The CDR3 here is CASSVDAYSRNTIYF. The DNA of the CDR3 is TGTGCCAGCAGCGTAGATGCATACTCGAGAAACACCATATATTTT.